The clone carrying this T cell receptor beta chain was recorded many times. What it binds is unknown. The data belong to a study of T cells after yellow fever vaccination. On the study more broadly: SMART-Seq v4 Ultra Low Input prepared the low-cell-number fractions. The study's findings and limits: The study re-detected most primary-vaccination clones after the booster (around 96% CD4, 80% to 90% CD8). Overlap between CD4 and CD8 compartments was detected for a small share of clonotypes. FACS-sorted repertoires could harbor abundant contaminating bulk-population clonotypes.

MiXCR, applied by TCRdb to the 5' RACE reads, yields one record per CDR3 protein. The data hold roughly 350,000 distinct CDR3 sequences, with roughly 4% observed a single time. The ends were cut back, 2 bases at V and 3 bases at J, with 10 bases in the middle. The germline V gene has CDR1 LGHNA and CDR2 YSLEER. The CDR3 is 15 amino acids. The sample here was PBMCs, taken 5 days after the yellow fever booster vaccination. This chain joins TRBV4-3 and TRBJ2-2; D not certain. This clonotype was obtained from a man aged 18 to 29 who received the YFV17D yellow fever vaccine. The CDR3 loop reads CASSQTVGYTGELFF. CDR3 DNA: TGCGCCAGCAGCCAAACTGTGGGGTACACCGGGGAGCTGTTTTTT.